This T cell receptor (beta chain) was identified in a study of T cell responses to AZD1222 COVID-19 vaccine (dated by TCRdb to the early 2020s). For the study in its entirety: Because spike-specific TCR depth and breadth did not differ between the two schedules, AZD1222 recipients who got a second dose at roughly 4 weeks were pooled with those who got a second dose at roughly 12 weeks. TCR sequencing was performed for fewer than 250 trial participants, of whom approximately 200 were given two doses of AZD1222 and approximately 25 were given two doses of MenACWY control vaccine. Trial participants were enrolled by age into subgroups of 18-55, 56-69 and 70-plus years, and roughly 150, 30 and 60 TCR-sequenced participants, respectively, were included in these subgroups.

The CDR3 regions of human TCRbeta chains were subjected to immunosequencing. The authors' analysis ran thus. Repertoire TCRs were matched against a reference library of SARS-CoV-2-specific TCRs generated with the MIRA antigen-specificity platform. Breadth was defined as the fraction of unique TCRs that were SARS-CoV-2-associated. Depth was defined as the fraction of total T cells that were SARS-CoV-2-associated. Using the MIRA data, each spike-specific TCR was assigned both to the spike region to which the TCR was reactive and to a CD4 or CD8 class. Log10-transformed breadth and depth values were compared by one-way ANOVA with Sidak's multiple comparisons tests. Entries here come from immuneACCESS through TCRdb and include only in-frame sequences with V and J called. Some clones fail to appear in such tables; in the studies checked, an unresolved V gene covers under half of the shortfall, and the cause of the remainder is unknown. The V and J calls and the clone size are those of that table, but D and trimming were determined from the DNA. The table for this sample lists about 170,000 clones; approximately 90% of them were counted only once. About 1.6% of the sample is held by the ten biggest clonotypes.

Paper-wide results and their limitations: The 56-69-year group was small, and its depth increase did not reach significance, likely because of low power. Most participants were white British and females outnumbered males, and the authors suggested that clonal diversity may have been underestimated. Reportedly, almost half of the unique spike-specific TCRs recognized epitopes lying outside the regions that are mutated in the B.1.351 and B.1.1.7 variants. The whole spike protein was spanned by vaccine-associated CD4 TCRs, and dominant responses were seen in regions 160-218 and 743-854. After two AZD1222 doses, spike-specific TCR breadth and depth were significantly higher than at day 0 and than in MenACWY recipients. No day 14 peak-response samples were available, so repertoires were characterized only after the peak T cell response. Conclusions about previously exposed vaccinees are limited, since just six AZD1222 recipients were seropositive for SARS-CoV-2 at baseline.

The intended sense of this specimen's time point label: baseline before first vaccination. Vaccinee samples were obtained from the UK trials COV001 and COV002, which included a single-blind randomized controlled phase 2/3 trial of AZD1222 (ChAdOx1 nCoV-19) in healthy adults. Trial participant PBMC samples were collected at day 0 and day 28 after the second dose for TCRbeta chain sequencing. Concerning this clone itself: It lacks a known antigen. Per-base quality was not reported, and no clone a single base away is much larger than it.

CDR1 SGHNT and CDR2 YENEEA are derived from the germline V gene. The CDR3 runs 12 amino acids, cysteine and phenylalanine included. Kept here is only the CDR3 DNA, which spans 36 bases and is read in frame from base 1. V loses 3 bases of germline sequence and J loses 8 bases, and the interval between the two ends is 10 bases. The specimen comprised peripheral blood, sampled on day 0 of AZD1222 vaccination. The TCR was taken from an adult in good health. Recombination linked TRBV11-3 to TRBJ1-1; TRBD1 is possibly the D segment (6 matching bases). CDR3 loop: CASSLGGGEAFF. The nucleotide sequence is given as TGTGCCAGCAGCTTGGGAGGGGGAGAAGCTTTCTTT.